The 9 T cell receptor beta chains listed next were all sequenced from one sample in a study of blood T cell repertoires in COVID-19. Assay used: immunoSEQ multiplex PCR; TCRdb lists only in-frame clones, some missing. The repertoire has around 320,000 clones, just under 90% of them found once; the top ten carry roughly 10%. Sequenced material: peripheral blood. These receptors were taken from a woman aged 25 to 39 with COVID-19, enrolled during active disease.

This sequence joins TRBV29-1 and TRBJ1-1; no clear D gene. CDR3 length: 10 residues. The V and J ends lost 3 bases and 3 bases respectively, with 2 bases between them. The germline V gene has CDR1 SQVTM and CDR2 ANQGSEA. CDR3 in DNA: TGCAGCGTTGACGACACTGAAGCTTTCTTT. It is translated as CSVDDTEAFF.

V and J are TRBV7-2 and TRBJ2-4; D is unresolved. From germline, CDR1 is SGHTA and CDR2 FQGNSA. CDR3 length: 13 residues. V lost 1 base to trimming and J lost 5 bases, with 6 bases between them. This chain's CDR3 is CASSLGQENIQYF. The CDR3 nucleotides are TGTGCCAGCAGCTTAGGGCAGGAAAACATTCAGTACTTC.

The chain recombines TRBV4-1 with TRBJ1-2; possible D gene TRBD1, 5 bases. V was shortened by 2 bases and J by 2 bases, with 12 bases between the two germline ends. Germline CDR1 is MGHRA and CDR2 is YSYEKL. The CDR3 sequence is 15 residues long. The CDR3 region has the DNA TGCGCCAGCAGCCAAATAGACAGCATGAACTATGGCTACACCTTC. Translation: CASSQIDSMNYGYTF.

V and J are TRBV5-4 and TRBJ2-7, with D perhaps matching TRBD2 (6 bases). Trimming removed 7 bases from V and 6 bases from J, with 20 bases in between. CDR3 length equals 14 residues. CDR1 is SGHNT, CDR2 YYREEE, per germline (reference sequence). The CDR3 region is CASGRRDSPREQYF. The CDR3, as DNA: TGTGCCAGCGGCAGGCGGGATTCCCCTCGCGAGCAGTACTTC. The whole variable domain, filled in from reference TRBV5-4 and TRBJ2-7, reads ETGVTQSPTHLIKTRGQQVTLRCSSQSGHNTVSWYQQALGQGPQFIFQYYREEENGRGNFPPRFSGLQFPNYSSELNVNALELDDSALYLCASGRRDSPREQYFGPGTRLTVT.

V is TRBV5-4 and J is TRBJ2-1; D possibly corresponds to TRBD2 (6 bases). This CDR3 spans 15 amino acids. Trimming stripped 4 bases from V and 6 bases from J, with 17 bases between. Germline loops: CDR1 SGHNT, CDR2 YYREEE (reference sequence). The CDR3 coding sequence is TGTGCCAGCAGCCCACGACTAGATGGTAGCAATGAGCAGTTCTTC. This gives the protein CASSPRLDGSNEQFF.

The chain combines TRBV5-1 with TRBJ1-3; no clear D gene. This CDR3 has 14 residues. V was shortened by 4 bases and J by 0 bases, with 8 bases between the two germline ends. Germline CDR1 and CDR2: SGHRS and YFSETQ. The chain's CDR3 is CASSPGSSGNTIYF. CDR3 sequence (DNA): TGCGCCAGCAGCCCCGGGTCCTCTGGAAACACCATATATTTT.

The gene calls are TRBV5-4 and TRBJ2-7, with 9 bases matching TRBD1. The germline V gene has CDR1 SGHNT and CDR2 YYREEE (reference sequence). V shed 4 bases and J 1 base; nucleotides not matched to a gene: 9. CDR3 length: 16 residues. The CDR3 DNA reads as TGTGCCAGCAGCGACGGACAGGGGATTAGGTCCTACGAGCAGTACTTC. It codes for CASSDGQGIRSYEQYF.

CDR3 loop: CASSLQGGGTGELFF. CDR3 DNA sequence: TGCGCCAGCAGCCTACAGGGCGGGGGCACCGGGGAGCTGTTTTTT. V is TRBV5-1 and J is TRBJ2-2, with D perhaps matching TRBD2 (7 bases). V lost 4 bases and J lost 4, with 14 bases in between. The CDR3 covers 15 residues. Germline V lookup: CDR1 SGHRS, CDR2 YFSETQ.

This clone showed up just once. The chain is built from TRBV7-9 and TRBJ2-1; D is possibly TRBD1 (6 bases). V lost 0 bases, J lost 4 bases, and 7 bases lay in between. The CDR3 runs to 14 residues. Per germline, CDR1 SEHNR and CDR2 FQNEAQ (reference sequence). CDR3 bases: TGTGCCAGCAGCTTAGCGGGACATTACAATGAGCAGTTCTTC. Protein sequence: CASSLAGHYNEQFF.